This T cell receptor beta chain emerged from a study of T-cell reconstitution after alpha-beta-depleted transplantation in children. It was with unique molecular identifiers that the TCRbeta library was prepared. TCRdb re-called the PCR reads with MiXCR, one entry per CDR3 protein. This table holds hundreds of thousands of distinct CDR3 sequences, around 13% found once. This clonotype was detected a few times. Its antigen is currently unknown. General study results and limits: Elevated TCRbeta diversity at day 60 was traced, in some patients, to surviving recipient T cells and thymic progenitors.

Germline CDR1 is SGHRS and CDR2 is YFSETQ. J gave up 9 bases and V 3 bases, and 10 bases lay outside the gene matches. The CDR3 is made up of 16 amino acids. The sequence came from a girl aged 2-10 years with congenital amegakaryocytic thrombocytopenia, due to receive a stem cell transplant. The chain couples TRBV5-1 to TRBJ2-1, with 12 bases identical to TRBD2. Sequencing was performed on PBMCs, taken before TCRalphabeta/CD19-depleted stem cell transplant. Written as DNA, the CDR3 is TGCGCCAGCAGCTCCGTACTAGCGGGAGGTTTTCGTGAGCAGTTCTTC. It translates to CASSSVLAGGFREQFF.